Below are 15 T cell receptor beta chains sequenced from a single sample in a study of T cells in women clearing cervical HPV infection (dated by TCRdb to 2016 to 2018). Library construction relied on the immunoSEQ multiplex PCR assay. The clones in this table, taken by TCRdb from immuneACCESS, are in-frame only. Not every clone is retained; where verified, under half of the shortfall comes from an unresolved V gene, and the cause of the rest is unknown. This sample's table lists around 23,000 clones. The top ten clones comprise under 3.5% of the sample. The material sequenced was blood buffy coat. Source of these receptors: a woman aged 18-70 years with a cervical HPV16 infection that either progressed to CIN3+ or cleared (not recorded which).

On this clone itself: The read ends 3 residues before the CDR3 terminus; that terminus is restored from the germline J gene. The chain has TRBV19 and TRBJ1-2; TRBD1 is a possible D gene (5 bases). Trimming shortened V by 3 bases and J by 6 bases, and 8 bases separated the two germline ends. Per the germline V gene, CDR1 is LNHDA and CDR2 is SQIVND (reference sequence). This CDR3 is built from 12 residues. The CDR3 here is CASSITGDGYTF. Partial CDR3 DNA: TGTGCCAGTAGTATTACAGGCGATGGC.

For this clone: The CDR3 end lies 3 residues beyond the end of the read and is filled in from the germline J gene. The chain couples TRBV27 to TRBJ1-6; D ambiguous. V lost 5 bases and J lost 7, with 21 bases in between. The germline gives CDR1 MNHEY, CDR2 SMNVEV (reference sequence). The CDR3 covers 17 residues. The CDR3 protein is CASSPKPGVRLNSPLHF. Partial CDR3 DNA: TGTGCCAGCAGTCCCAAGCCCGGGGTGAGGTTGAATTCACCC.

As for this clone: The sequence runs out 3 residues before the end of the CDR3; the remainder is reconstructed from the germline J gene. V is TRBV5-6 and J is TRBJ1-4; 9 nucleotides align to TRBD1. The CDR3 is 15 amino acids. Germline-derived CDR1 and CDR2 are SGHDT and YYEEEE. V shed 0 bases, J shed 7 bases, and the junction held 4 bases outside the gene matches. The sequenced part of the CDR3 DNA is TGTGCCAGCAGCTTGGCCGGGACAGGGCTTGAAAAA. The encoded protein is CASSLAGTGLEK. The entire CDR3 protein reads CASSLAGTGLEKLFF.

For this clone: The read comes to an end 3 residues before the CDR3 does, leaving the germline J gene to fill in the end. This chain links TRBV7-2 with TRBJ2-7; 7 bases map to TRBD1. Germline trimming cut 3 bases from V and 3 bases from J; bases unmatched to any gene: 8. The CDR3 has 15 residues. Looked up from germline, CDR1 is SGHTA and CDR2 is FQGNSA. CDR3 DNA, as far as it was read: TGTGCCAGCAGCTTCGGGCAGGGGGTATTCTACGAG. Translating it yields CASSFGQGVFYE. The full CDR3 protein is CASSFGQGVFYEQYF.

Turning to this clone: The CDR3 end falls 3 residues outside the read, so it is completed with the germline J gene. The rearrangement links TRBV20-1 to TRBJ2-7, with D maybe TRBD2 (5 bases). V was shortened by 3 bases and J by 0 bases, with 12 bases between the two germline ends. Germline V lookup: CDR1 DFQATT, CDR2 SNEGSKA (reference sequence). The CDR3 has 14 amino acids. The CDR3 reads CSASWTGSSYEQYF. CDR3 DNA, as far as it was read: TGCAGTGCTAGTTGGACGGGGAGCTCCTACGAG.

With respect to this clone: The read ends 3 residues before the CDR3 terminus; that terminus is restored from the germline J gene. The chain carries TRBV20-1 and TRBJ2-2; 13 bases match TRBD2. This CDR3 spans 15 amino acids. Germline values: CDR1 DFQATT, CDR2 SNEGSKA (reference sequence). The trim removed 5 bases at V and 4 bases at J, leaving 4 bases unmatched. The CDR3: CSAPRLAGGTGELFF. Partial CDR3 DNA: TGCAGTGCTCCAAGACTAGCGGGAGGCACCGGGGAG.

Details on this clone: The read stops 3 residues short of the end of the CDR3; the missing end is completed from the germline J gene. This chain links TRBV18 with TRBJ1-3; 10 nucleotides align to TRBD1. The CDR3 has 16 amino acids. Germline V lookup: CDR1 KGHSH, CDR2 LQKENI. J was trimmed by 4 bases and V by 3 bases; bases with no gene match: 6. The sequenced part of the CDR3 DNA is TGTGCCAGCTCACCGTGGGGGACAGGGGACGGAAACACC. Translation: CASSPWGTGDGNT. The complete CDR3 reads CASSPWGTGDGNTIYF.

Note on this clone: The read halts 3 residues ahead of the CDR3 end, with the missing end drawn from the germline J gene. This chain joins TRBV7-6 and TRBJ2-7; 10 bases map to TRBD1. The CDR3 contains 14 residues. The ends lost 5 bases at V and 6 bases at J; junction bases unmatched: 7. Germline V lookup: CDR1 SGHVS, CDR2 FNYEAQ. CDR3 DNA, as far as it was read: TGTGCCAGCAGCCGGACAGGGGGACTTCTCGAG. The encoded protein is CASSRTGGLLE. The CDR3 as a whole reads CASSRTGGLLEQYF.

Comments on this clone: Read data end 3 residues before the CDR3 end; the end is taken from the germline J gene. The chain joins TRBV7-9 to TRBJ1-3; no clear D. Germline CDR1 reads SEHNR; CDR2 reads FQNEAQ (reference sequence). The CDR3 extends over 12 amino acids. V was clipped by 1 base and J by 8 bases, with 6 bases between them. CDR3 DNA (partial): TGTGCCAGCAGCTTAGTGGTAGACACC. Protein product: CASSLVVDT. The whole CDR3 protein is CASSLVVDTIYF. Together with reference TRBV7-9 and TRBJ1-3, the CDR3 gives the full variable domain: DTGVSQNPRHKITKRGQNVTFRCDPISEHNRLYWYRQTLGQGPEFLTYFQNEAQLEKSRLLSDRFSAERPKGSFSTLEIQRTEQGDSAMYLCASSLVVDTIYFGEGSWLTVV.

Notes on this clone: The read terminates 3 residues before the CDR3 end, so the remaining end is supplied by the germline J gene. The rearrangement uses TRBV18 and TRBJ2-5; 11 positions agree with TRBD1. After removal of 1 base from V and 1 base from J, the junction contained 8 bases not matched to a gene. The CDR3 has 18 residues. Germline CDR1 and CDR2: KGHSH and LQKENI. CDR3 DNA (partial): TGTGCCAGCTCACCACAGGACAGGGGGCGGTCGGGCCAAGAGACC. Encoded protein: CASSPQDRGRSGQET. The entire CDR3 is CASSPQDRGRSGQETQYF.

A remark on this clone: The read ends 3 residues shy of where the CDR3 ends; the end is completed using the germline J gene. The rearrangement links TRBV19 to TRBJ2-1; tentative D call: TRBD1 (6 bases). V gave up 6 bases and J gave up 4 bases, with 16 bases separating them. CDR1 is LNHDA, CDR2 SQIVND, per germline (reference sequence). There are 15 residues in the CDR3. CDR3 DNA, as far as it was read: TGTGCCAGTAGCATCGTTGGGGGACATTACAATGAG. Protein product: CASSIVGGHYNE. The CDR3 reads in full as CASSIVGGHYNEQFF.

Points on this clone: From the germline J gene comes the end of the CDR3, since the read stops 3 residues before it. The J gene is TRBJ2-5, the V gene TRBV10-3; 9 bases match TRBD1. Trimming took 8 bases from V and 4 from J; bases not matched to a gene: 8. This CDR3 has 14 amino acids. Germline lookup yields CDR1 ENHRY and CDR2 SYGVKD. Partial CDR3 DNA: TGTGCCATCTCTACGGGGACAGGGCGAGAGACC. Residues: CAISTGTGRET. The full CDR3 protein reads CAISTGTGRETQYF.

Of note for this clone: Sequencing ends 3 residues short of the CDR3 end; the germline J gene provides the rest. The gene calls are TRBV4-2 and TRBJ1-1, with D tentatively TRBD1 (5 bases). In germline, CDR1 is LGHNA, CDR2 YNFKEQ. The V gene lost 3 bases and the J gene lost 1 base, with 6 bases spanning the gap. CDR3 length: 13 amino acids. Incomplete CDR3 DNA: TGTGCCAGCAGCCAGGGGGGGAACACTGAA. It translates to CASSQGGNTE. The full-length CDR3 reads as CASSQGGNTEAFF.

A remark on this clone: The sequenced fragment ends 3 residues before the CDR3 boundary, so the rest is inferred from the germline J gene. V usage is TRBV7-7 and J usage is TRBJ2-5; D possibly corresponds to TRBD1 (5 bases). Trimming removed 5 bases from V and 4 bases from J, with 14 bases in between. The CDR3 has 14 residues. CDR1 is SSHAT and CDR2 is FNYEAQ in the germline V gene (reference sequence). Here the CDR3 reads CASSPSWTTETQYF. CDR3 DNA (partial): TGTGCCAGCAGCCCCTCCTGGACAACAGAGACC.

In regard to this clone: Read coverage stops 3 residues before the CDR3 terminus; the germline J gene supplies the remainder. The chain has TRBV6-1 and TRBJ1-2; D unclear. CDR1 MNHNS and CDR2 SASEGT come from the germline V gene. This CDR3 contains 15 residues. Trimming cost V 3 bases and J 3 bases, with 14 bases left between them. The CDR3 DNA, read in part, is TGTGCCAGCAGTGAGAGGAGAGGGCAGTACTATGGC. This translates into CASSERRGQYYG. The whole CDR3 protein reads CASSERRGQYYGYTF.